The rows below give T cell receptor beta chains drawn from one sample of a study of Ad26.COV2.S vaccination and SARS-CoV-2 variants. This table comes from immunoSEQ multiplex PCR, and its TCRdb copy is limited to in-frame clones, with some not included. The sample lists roughly 510,000 clones; approximately 88% were seen once. The sequenced sample was peripheral blood, obtained in a trial of Ad26.COV2.S vaccine versus placebo. These receptor sequences come from a person between 18 and 65 years old who received the Ad26.COV2.S COVID-19 vaccine or a placebo. The CDR3 runs from the conserved cysteine through the conserved F or W. A D gene is named only where the DNA matches it firmly. Clone size is given for some rows only: seen once, a few or many times, or a class if the clone is expanded.

>.|.|TRBV28|TRBJ1-1
CASYREGAFF
TGTGCCAGCTACAGGGAGGGAGCTTTCTTT
>.|TRBD2|TRBV4-1|TRBJ2-7
CASSQGPLGTSGMSADYEQYF
TGCGCCAGCAGCCAAGGACCACTCGGGACTAGCGGGATGAGTGCGGACTACGAGCAGTACTTC
>.|.|TRBV9|TRBJ1-2
CASSAGSTYGYTF
TGTGCCAGCAGTGCAGGGAGTACCTATGGCTACACCTTC
>.|TRBD1|TRBV30|TRBJ2-7
CAWSVLDRVDEQYF
TGTGCCTGGAGTGTATTAGACAGGGTGGACGAGCAGTACTTC
>.|TRBD1|TRBV19|TRBJ1-1
CASSIRQGPRGAFF
TGTGCCAGTAGTATAAGACAGGGGCCACGCGGGGCTTTCTTT
>.|.|TRBV2|TRBJ2-2
CASRGVLGETGELFF
TGTGCCAGCAGGGGGGTGCTAGGTGAAACCGGGGAGCTGTTTTTT
>.|.|TRBV25-1|TRBJ1-2
CASSVKKMGGYTF
TGTGCCAGCAGTGTTAAGAAGATGGGTGGCTACACCTTC
>.|TRBD1|TRBV19|TRBJ1-5
CASRGTGNQPQHF
TGTGCCAGCAGGGGGACGGGAAATCAGCCCCAGCATTTT
>.|.|TRBV2|TRBJ2-1
CASSERAYNEQFF
TGTGCCAGCAGTGAAAGAGCTTACAATGAGCAGTTCTTC
>.|.|TRBV6-2/TRBV6-3|TRBJ2-7
CASSLSGSGGEQYF
TGTGCCAGCAGCTTGAGCGGGTCCGGTGGGGAGCAGTACTTC
>.|.|TRBV6-2/TRBV6-3|TRBJ1-1
CASSYGSNTEAFF
TGTGCCAGCAGTTATGGCTCGAACACTGAAGCTTTCTTT
>.|.|TRBV11-3|TRBJ2-5
CASSRDAIGGETQYF
TGTGCCAGCAGCCGGGACGCCATTGGGGGGGAGACCCAGTACTTC
>.|TRBD2|TRBV6-6|TRBJ2-4
CASSSLASGGARIQYF
TGTGCCAGCAGCTCCCTCGCTAGCGGCGGGGCGAGGATTCAGTACTTC
>.|.|TRBV7-2|TRBJ2-7
CASSSFGAYEQYF
TGTGCCAGCAGCTCCTTTGGGGCCTACGAGCAGTACTTC
>.|TRBD1|TRBV28|TRBJ1-2
CASSSTGTGFSNYGYTF
TGTGCCAGCAGTTCCACCGGGACAGGGTTTAGCAACTATGGCTACACCTTC
>.|.|TRBV2|TRBJ2-1
CASSEPWLF
TGTGCCAGCAGTGAGCCTTGGCTCTTC
>once|.|TRBV9|TRBJ2-7
CASSVGSISYEQYF
TGTGCCAGCAGCGTTGGGAGCATCTCGTACGAGCAGTACTTC
>.|TRBD1|TRBV24-1|TRBJ1-1
CATSDSGQANTEAFF
TGTGCCACCAGTGATTCGGGACAGGCGAACACTGAAGCTTTCTTT
>.|TRBD2|TRBV6-5|TRBJ2-1
CASRAGGAYNEQFF
TGTGCCAGCAGGGCGGGAGGTGCCTACAATGAGCAGTTCTTC
>.|.|TRBV28|TRBJ1-4
CASSLPFHKRNEKLFF
TGTGCCAGCAGTTTACCCTTTCATAAAAGGAATGAAAAACTGTTTTTT
>.|.|TRBV9|TRBJ2-2
CASSTQNTGELFF
TGTGCCAGCAGCACACAAAACACCGGGGAGCTGTTTTTT
>.|.|TRBV4-3|TRBJ1-5
CASSQERGEFQPQHF
TGCGCCAGCAGCCAAGAAAGGGGTGAGTTCCAGCCCCAGCATTTT
>.|.|TRBV28|TRBJ1-2
CASSRGNYGYTF
TGTGCCAGCAGTCGGGGTAACTATGGCTACACCTTC
>.|.|TRBV28|TRBJ1-5
CASSLGTSLISNQPQHF
TGTGCCAGCAGTTTGGGGACAAGCTTAATCTCCAATCAGCCCCAGCATTTT
>.|.|TRBV7-6|TRBJ2-5
CASSVGQRKETQYF
TGTGCCAGCAGCGTGGGACAAAGAAAAGAGACCCAGTACTTC
>.|.|TRBV6-5|TRBJ1-2
CAVHPGGVYGYTF
TGTGCCGTTCACCCCGGGGGCGTCTATGGCTACACCTTC
>.|.|TRBV7-6|TRBJ2-5
CASSLGGVQYF
TGTGCCAGCAGCTTAGGGGGGGTCCAGTACTTC
>few|.|TRBV5-1|TRBJ1-3
CASTPWGLEAGNTIYF
TGCGCCAGCACCCCCTGGGGGCTGGAGGCTGGAAACACCATATATTTT
>once|.|TRBV5-6|TRBJ2-1
CASSLAREQFF
TGTGCCAGCAGCTTGGCCCGAGAGCAGTTCTTC
>.|TRBD2|TRBV7-2|TRBJ2-5
CASSLGGLAGVRETQYF
TGTGCCAGCAGCTTAGGGGGTCTAGCGGGAGTCCGAGAGACCCAGTACTTC
>.|TRBD1|TRBV6-5|TRBJ1-4
CASSLDFGTGDEKLFF
TGTGCCAGCAGTTTAGATTTTGGGACAGGGGACGAAAAACTGTTTTTT
>.|.|TRBV5-1|TRBJ2-1
CASSLGSGLGEQFF
TGCGCCAGCAGCTTGGGATCTGGGTTGGGTGAGCAGTTCTTC
>once|.|TRBV29-1|TRBJ1-1
CSANKGITATEAFF
TGCAGCGCGAATAAGGGAATCACGGCCACTGAAGCTTTCTTT
>.|.|TRBV28|TRBJ1-1
CASSGMDKAFF
TGTGCCAGCAGTGGTATGGACAAAGCTTTCTTT
>.|TRBD1|TRBV14|TRBJ1-2
CASSQGQGVPNYGYTF
TGTGCCAGCAGCCAGGGACAGGGAGTCCCTAACTATGGCTACACCTTC